This T cell receptor (beta chain) was sequenced for a study of patients and donors after allogeneic stem cell transplantation. Losses at the gene ends were 5 bases for V and 2 bases for J; bases not matched to a gene: 7. The CDR3 length is 16 residues. Germline V gene data show CDR1 as SGHVS and CDR2 as FQNEAQ. TCRdb re-derived calls from the RT-PCR reads in MiXCR, one entry per CDR3 protein. The table records 410,000 or so distinct CDR3 sequences, 16% of them present only once. This clonotype was detected only a few times. The sequenced sample consisted of blood, either unsorted or a sorted T cell fraction (not recorded which). The sequence was obtained from a human donor who was either an allogeneic HSCT recipient or a stem cell or donor lymphocyte infusion donor (not recorded which). It is not recorded whose cells these are; they may come from a transplant donor. The chain recombines TRBV7-8 with TRBJ1-3; 9 positions match TRBD1. The CDR3 sequence: CASSPTGGEPGNTIYF. CDR3 nucleotides: TGTGCCAGCAGCCCGACAGGGGGAGAACCTGGAAACACCATATATTTT.